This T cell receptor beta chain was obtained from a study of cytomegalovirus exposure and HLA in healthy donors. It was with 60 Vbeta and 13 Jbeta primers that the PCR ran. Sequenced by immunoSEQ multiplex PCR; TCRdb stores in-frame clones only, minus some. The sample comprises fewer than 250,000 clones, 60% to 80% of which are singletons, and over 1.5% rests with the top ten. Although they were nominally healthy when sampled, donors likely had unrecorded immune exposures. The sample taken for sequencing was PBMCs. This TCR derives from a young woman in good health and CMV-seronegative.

The CDR3 spells CASSGRDGTFSPLHF. Written as DNA, the CDR3 is TGTGCCAGCAGTGGCAGGGACGGGACTTTTTCACCCCTCCACTTT. The chain has TRBV6-1 and TRBJ1-6; perhaps TRBD1 as D (5 bases). Trimming stripped 4 bases from V and 9 bases from J, with 16 bases between. CDR1 and CDR2 from the germline V gene are MNHNS and SASEGT. The CDR3 has 15 residues.